Listed below are T cell receptor beta chains from one sample, sequenced in a study of T cell changes during pregnancy in multiple sclerosis. Sequenced by immunoSEQ multiplex PCR; TCRdb stores in-frame clones only, minus some. The data show 50,000 or so clones, more than 80% seen once. Source: CD4+ T cells from peripheral blood mononuclear cells, taken before pregnancy. The receptors come from a female donor with multiple sclerosis, enrolled in a pregnancy study. CDR3s include the opening cysteine and the closing phenylalanine or tryptophan. A D gene is named only where the DNA matches it firmly. A row's size may be missing; if present it is once, few, many or a size class.

v_gene	d_gene	abundance	j_gene	CDR3nt	CDR3aa
TRBV15	TRBD2	-	TRBJ2-5	TGTGCCACCAGCAGAGCTCTCGGGACTAGCGGTCTCCAAGAGACCCAGTACTTC	CATSRALGTSGLQETQYF
TRBV27	TRBD2	-	TRBJ2-7	TGTGCCAGCAGTGCCCAAAGCGGGAGTGCGGGCGAGCAGTACTTC	CASSAQSGSAGEQYF
TRBV7-6	-	-	TRBJ2-1	TGTGCCAGCAGCTTAGTCAGGGTGGGGAACAATGAGCAGTTCTTC	CASSLVRVGNNEQFF
TRBV2	TRBD2	-	TRBJ2-2	TGTGCCAGCAGTATAAGCGGGAGTTACACCGGGGAGCTGTTTTTT	CASSISGSYTGELFF
TRBV7-2	-	-	TRBJ1-1	TGTGCCAGCAGCCCCCCCGACAAGAACACTGAAGCTTTCTTT	CASSPPDKNTEAFF
TRBV4-1	-	-	TRBJ1-2	TGCGCCAGCAGCCTGCGGGGGGAGGGCTACACCTTC	CASSLRGEGYTF
TRBV7-8	TRBD1	few	TRBJ1-5	TGTGCCAGCAGCTCCGGGACAGGGTTTTTTAGCAATCAGCCCCAGCATTTT	CASSSGTGFFSNQPQHF
TRBV10-1	TRBD1	once	TRBJ1-2	TGCGCCAGCAGTCCTGGACAGGGCGGCTATGGCTACACCTTC	CASSPGQGGYGYTF
TRBV5-1	TRBD1	-	TRBJ1-1	TGCGCCAGCAGCGTGGGACAGATGAACACTGAAGCTTTCTTT	CASSVGQMNTEAFF
TRBV9	TRBD1	-	TRBJ1-2	TGTGCCAGCAGCGTAGAACAGGGGCGCGACTATGGCTACACCTTC	CASSVEQGRDYGYTF
TRBV29-1	-	-	TRBJ1-1	TGCAGCGTCCCTGGGAGCACTGAAGCTTTCTTT	CSVPGSTEAFF
TRBV2	-	once	TRBJ1-4	TGTGCCAGCAGTGAGACTAGATGGGAGGGCTTTTTT	CASSETRWEGFF
TRBV6-1	-	once	TRBJ2-7	TGTGCCAGCAGCCGGACAGATTTAAGCTCCTACGAGCAGTACTTC	CASSRTDLSSYEQYF
TRBV5-1	-	-	TRBJ2-5	TGCGCCAGCAGCTTGATTGACAACCAAGAGACCCAGTACTTC	CASSLIDNQETQYF
TRBV29-1	TRBD1	-	TRBJ1-4	TGCAGCGTGGAAGGGACAGCGAGTAATGAAAAACTGTTTTTT	CSVEGTASNEKLFF
TRBV18	-	-	TRBJ2-3	TGTGCCAGCTCACCTAATACAGGATTCACAGATACGCAGTATTTT	CASSPNTGFTDTQYF
TRBV6-4	TRBD1	-	TRBJ2-1	TGTGCCAGCAGTCCGGGACAGTCTTACAATGAGCAGTTCTTC	CASSPGQSYNEQFF
TRBV27	TRBD2	-	TRBJ2-1	TGTGCCACCTCGACTAGCGGGAGCTCCTACAATGAGCAGTTCTTC	CATSTSGSSYNEQFF
TRBV2	TRBD1	-	TRBJ1-3	TGTGCCAGCAGTGACCAGGGGGCAAGGAACACCATATATTTT	CASSDQGARNTIYF
TRBV11-2	TRBD2	-	TRBJ2-7	TGTGCCAGCAACCTAGCGGGAGTGTGGTACGAGCAGTACTTC	CASNLAGVWYEQYF
TRBV12-5	TRBD1	-	TRBJ1-3	TGTGCTAGTGGCAAGACAGGGGTCTCTGGAAACACCATATATTTT	CASGKTGVSGNTIYF
TRBV6-6	TRBD1	-	TRBJ2-2	TGTGCCAGCCGACACCCGGGACAGATCACCGGGGAGCTGTTTTTT	CASRHPGQITGELFF
TRBV11-1	TRBD1	-	TRBJ2-7	TGTGCCAGCAGCTTAACCGGGACAGGTTCCTACGAGCAGTACTTC	CASSLTGTGSYEQYF
TRBV6-1	-	-	TRBJ2-2	TGTGCCAGCAGTGTCTCCAGCGCGAACACCGGGGAGCTGTTTTTT	CASSVSSANTGELFF
TRBV11-3	TRBD1	-	TRBJ2-2	TGTGCCAGCAGTACGACAGGGGTGAACACCGGGGAGCTGTTTTTT	CASSTTGVNTGELFF
TRBV6-1	TRBD2	-	TRBJ2-3	TGTGCCAGCAGTGAACTAGCGGGAAGAACAGATACGCAGTATTTT	CASSELAGRTDTQYF
TRBV28	TRBD1	-	TRBJ1-2	TGTGCCAGCAGTTACCAGGACAGGGGGCCCTCTGGCTACACCTTC	CASSYQDRGPSGYTF
TRBV27	-	-	TRBJ1-3	TGTGCCAGCCGGGAACGGTCTGGAAACACCATATATTTT	CASRERSGNTIYF
TRBV7-9	TRBD2	-	TRBJ2-3	TGTGCCAGCAGCTCGGGACTAGCGGTTCTCTTGGCAGATACGCAGTATTTT	CASSSGLAVLLADTQYF
TRBV5-1	TRBD1	-	TRBJ1-2	TGCGCCAGCAGCTTCGGACAGGGGACCAACTATGGCTACACCTTC	CASSFGQGTNYGYTF
TRBV10-1	-	-	TRBJ2-2	TGCGCCAGCAGCGCAAACTCCGGGGAGCTGTTTTTT	CASSANSGELFF
TRBV6-5	-	-	TRBJ2-7	TGTGCCAGCAGCCCCGGAGGAGTTGGTAACGAGCAGTACTTC	CASSPGGVGNEQYF
TRBV19	-	-	TRBJ2-1	TGTGCCAGTAGTATCCAGGGAGGAGAGCAGTTCTTC	CASSIQGGEQFF
TRBV4-2	-	-	TRBJ2-7	TGTGCCAGCAGCCAAGGAGGGACTGGCGGGGTTCACGAGCAGTACTTC	CASSQGGTGGVHEQYF
TRBV6-6	-	-	TRBJ2-5	TGTGCCAGCAGTTACGGGGGGAGGGGGCAAGAGACCCAGTACTTC	CASSYGGRGQETQYF
TRBV27	TRBD1	-	TRBJ2-6	TGTGCCAGCAGTCCCCGACAGGGGCCACGGGTCGGGGCCAACGTCCTGACTTTC	CASSPRQGPRVGANVLTF
TRBV5-4	TRBD1	-	TRBJ2-1	TGTGCCAGCAGCTTGAAAGGGACAGGGGGCAATGAGCAGTTCTTC	CASSLKGTGGNEQFF
TRBV9	-	-	TRBJ2-5	TGTGCCAGCAGCCTCTATTCGGGCGGGAAAGAGACCCAGTACTTC	CASSLYSGGKETQYF
TRBV2	TRBD2	-	TRBJ2-1	TGTGCCAGCAGTGAAATCCTAGCGGGAGATAGTGAGCAGTTCTTC	CASSEILAGDSEQFF
TRBV11-2	TRBD2	-	TRBJ2-7	TGTGCCAGCACCCCGGGACTAGCGCCAGCCTACGAGCAGTACTTC	CASTPGLAPAYEQYF
TRBV7-2	-	-	TRBJ1-1	TGTGCCAGCTGGGTGGGGGGGGCCGTCTACACTGAAGCTTTCTTT	CASWVGGAVYTEAFF
TRBV2	TRBD1	-	TRBJ1-1	TGTGCCAGCAGAGATTACGGACAGGGGATAATAGCTGAAGCTTTCTTT	CASRDYGQGIIAEAFF
TRBV5-4	TRBD2	-	TRBJ2-5	TGTGCCAGCAGCTTGGGAGGGGCGGGGGGAGAGACCCAGTACTTC	CASSLGGAGGETQYF
TRBV19	-	-	TRBJ2-7	TGTGCCAGTAGTCCCGGGCGGGCCTACGAGCAGTACTTC	CASSPGRAYEQYF
TRBV5-4	-	-	TRBJ2-3	TGTGCCAGCAGCGCGGGCCCGGTTGCAGATACGCAGTATTTT	CASSAGPVADTQYF
TRBV5-1	-	once	TRBJ2-1	TGCGCCAGCAGCTTGTTCCCAGGCCCTGAGCAGTTCTTC	CASSLFPGPEQFF
TRBV7-9	TRBD1	-	TRBJ1-4	TGTGCCAGCAGCTTCTCCCGGACAGGGCCCTATGAAAAACTGTTTTTT	CASSFSRTGPYEKLFF
TRBV6-5	TRBD1	once	TRBJ1-2	TGTGCCAGCACCCGGACAGGGGAGAGAGATGGCTACACCTTC	CASTRTGERDGYTF
TRBV14	TRBD1	-	TRBJ1-3	TGTGCCAGCAGCCTCATCGGGACAGCTGGAAACACCATATATTTT	CASSLIGTAGNTIYF
TRBV28	-	-	TRBJ1-5	TGTGCCAGCAGTTTATTAGGAGCTCAGCCCCAGCATTTT	CASSLLGAQPQHF
TRBV7-9	-	-	TRBJ1-1	TGTGCCAGCAGGTCCAAACAGGGTCTGAACACTGAAGCTTTCTTT	CASRSKQGLNTEAFF
TRBV7-2	TRBD1	-	TRBJ2-7	TGTGCCAGCAGCCGCTACGGGACAGGGGGGGGCTACGAGCAGTACTTC	CASSRYGTGGGYEQYF
TRBV7-8	TRBD1	-	TRBJ2-4	TGTGCCAGCAGCCCGACAGGGATAGCCAAAAACATTCAGTACTTC	CASSPTGIAKNIQYF
TRBV28	-	-	TRBJ1-4	TGTGCCAGCAGTTTGACAGGCGAGGCAACTAATGAAAAACTGTTTTTT	CASSLTGEATNEKLFF
TRBV6-6	TRBD1	once	TRBJ1-2	TGTGCCAGCAGTTACTCCCGGGACAGACTGAACTATGGCTACACCTTC	CASSYSRDRLNYGYTF